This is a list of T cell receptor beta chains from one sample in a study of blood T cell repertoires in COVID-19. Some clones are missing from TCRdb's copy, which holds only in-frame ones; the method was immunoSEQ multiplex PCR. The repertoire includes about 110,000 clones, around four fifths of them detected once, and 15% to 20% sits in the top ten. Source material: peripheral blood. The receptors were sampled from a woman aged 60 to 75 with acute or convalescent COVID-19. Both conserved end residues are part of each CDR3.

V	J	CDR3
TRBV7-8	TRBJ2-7	CASSPMGTSGTYEQYF
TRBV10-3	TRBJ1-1	CAIRQGNTEAFF
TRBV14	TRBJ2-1	CASSLTGTPRSDEQFF
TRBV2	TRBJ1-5	CASSGGLGNQPQHF
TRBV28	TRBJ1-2	CASSYDRLYGYTF
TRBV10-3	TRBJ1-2	CAIRTATGQAEVYGYTF
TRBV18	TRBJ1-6	CASSPLPTGDSPLHF
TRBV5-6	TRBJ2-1	CASSSGGLAGGEQFF
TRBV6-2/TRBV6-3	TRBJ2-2	CASSYLAPKRTGELFF
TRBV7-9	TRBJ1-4	CASSFLSQGSVEKLFF
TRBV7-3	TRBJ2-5	CASSPIAGGPETQYF
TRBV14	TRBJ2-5	CASSLKETQYF
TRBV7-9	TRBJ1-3	CASSSNGRTASGNTIYF
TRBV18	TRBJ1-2	CASSPGRGASGYTF
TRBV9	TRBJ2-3	CASSGLLAGITDTQYF
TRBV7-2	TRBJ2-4	CASSLVQGPNIQYF
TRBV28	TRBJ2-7	CASSFRDRSYEQYF
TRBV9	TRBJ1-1	CASSAGQGLNTEAFF
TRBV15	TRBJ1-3	CATSPRGRGGNTIYF
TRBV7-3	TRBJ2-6	CASSFSRDGANVLTF
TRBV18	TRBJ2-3	CASSPPVPTDTQYF
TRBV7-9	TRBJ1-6	CASSPSGQAPLHF
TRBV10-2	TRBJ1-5	CASSESGSRQPQHF
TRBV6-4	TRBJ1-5	CASSDSTGGRSQPQHF
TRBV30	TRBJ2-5	CAWSVGGRETQYF
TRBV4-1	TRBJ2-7	CASSQDAGARSYEQYF